The 29 T cell receptor beta chains below come from one sample, sequenced in a study of blood T cell repertoires in COVID-19. Sequencing was performed with immunoSEQ multiplex PCR; in TCRdb, only in-frame clones are kept and a portion is missing. The sample includes 80,000 to 95,000 clones, approximately 81% of them seen just once. Material for sequencing was peripheral blood. The receptors here all came from a man at least 80 years old with acute or convalescent COVID-19.

V usage is TRBV19 and J usage is TRBJ2-7, with TRBD1 matching 7 bases. There are 14 residues in the CDR3. J gave up 4 bases and V 5 bases, and 8 bases lay outside the gene matches. Germline CDR1 LNHDA, CDR2 SQIVND (reference sequence). The CDR3 region has the DNA TGTGCCAGTAGTCGTAGAGGGGGCGCTTACGAGCAGTACTTC. Translating it yields CASSRRGGAYEQYF. The full variable domain, rest sourced from reference TRBV19 and TRBJ2-7, is DGGITQSPKYLFRKEGQNVTLSCEQNLNHDAMYWYRQDPGQGLRLIYYSQIVNDFQKGDIAEGYSVSREKKESFPLTVTSAQKNPTAFYLCASSRRGGAYEQYFGPGTRLTVT.

This chain connects TRBV5-1 to TRBJ2-6; D unclear. The CDR3 loop spans 13 amino acids. V lost 0 bases and J 9 bases, leaving 7 bases between the germline ends. Germline CDR1 is SGHRS and CDR2 is YFSETQ. The CDR3 DNA reads as TGCGCCAGCAGCTTGGGTCAAAACAACGTCCTGACTTTC. Protein sequence: CASSLGQNNVLTF. Together with reference TRBV5-1 and TRBJ2-6, the CDR3 gives the full variable domain: KAGVTQTPRYLIKTRGQQVTLSCSPISGHRSVSWYQQTPGQGLQFLFEYFSETQRNKGNFPGRFSGRQFSNSRSEMNVSTLELGDSALYLCASSLGQNNVLTFGAGSRLTVL.

The rearrangement uses TRBV3-1 (or the pseudogene TRBV3-2) and TRBJ1-1; the D is unclear. Germline assignment: CDR1 LGHDT and CDR2 YNNKEL (reference sequence). CDR3 size: 11 residues. V dropped 4 bases and J dropped 8 bases, with 8 bases sitting between them. CDR3 sequence (DNA): TGTGCCAGCAGCCTAAAAGCGGAAGCTTTCTTT. Translated: CASSLKAEAFF.

The chain uses TRBV7-9 and TRBJ1-1, with D uncertain. CDR3 length: 13 amino acids. V shed 5 bases and J shed 7 bases, with 14 bases lying between them. Per the germline V gene, CDR1 is SEHNR and CDR2 is FQNEAQ (reference sequence). The CDR3 is CASSRIEGGEAFF. CDR3 nucleotide sequence: TGTGCCAGCAGCAGAATAGAGGGTGGTGAAGCTTTCTTT.

The chain carries TRBV5-1 and TRBJ2-1, with 10 bases aligning to TRBD2. With V trimmed by 0 bases and J by 5 bases, 5 bases remained unmatched. Germline CDR1 and CDR2: SGHRS and YFSETQ. CDR3 length: 16 residues. CDR3 bases: TGCGCCAGCAGCTTGGCCCGGACTAGCGGAGACAATGAGCAGTTCTTC. Translated: CASSLARTSGDNEQFF.

This clone has just a few counts. The chain couples TRBV18 to TRBJ2-1; 9 bases fit TRBD1. This CDR3 contains 17 residues. Germline V gene data show CDR1 as KGHSH and CDR2 as LQKENI. V was pared by 5 bases and J by 4 bases, with 12 bases of the junction left unmatched. In DNA form, the CDR3 reads TGTGCCAGCTCATTCAGACAGGGGGAGGCACTTTACAATGAGCAGTTCTTC. Translated, it gives CASSFRQGEALYNEQFF.

The chain recombines TRBV7-2 with TRBJ1-6; unclear D gene. Trimming pared 5 bases from V and 18 bases from J, leaving 14 bases between. CDR1 and CDR2 from the germline V gene are SGHTA and FQGNSA. The length of the CDR3 is 11 residues. Here the CDR3 reads CASSLTGNHHF. The CDR3 DNA reads as TGTGCCAGCAGCCTAACCGGGAATCACCACTTT.

With respect to this clone: A junction boundary mismatches the germline segment, possibly from a read error. This sequence joins TRBV18 and TRBJ1-2, with TRBD1 matching 10 bases. CDR3 length: 15 residues. Looked up from germline, CDR1 is KGHSH and CDR2 is LQKENI. CDR3 sequence reads: CAGSYGTGEFLGYTF. For the CDR3, the DNA is TGTGCCGGCTCGTACGGGACAGGGGAATTTCTCGGCTACACCTTC.

This rearrangement joins TRBV19 to TRBJ2-1, with 15 bases lining up with TRBD2. The CDR3 runs to 16 residues. Germline V lookup: CDR1 LNHDA, CDR2 SQIVND (reference sequence). After removal of 8 bases from V and 0 bases from J, the junction contained 2 bases not matched to a gene. Here the CDR3 reads CASGTSGRSSYNEQFF. In DNA, the CDR3 is TGTGCCAGTGGGACTAGCGGGAGGAGCTCCTACAATGAGCAGTTCTTC. The variable domain in full, completed from reference TRBV19 and TRBJ2-1, reads DGGITQSPKYLFRKEGQNVTLSCEQNLNHDAMYWYRQDPGQGLRLIYYSQIVNDFQKGDIAEGYSVSREKKESFPLTVTSAQKNPTAFYLCASGTSGRSSYNEQFFGPGTRLTVL.

The V and J genes are TRBV2 and TRBJ1-3; 8 bases are a match to TRBD1. After removal of 7 bases from V and 0 bases from J, the junction contained 11 bases not matched to a gene. The CDR3 length is 17 residues. Germline loops: CDR1 SNHLY, CDR2 FYNNEI. The CDR3 DNA reads TGTGCCAGCATCGTGGACAGGGCCCTCTACTCTGGAAACACCATATATTTT. This translates into CASIVDRALYSGNTIYF. Filled out from reference TRBV2 and TRBJ1-3, the complete variable domain reads EPEVTQTPSHQVTQMGQEVILRCVPISNHLYFYWYRQILGQKVEFLVSFYNNEISEKSEIFDDQFSVERPDGSNFTLKIRSTKLEDSAMYFCASIVDRALYSGNTIYFGEGSWLTVV.

This clone was seen just once. J is TRBJ1-5 and V is TRBV18, with TRBD1 matching over 9 bases. Trimming removed 6 bases from V and 4 bases from J; junction bases left unmatched: 4. Per germline, CDR1 KGHSH and CDR2 LQKENI. This CDR3 region has 14 residues. The CDR3, as DNA: TGTGCCAGCTCTGGACAGGGGCAAAATCAGCCCCAGCATTTT. Amino acid sequence: CASSGQGQNQPQHF. Full variable domain (outside the CDR3, taken from reference TRBV18 and TRBJ1-5): NAGVMQNPRHLVRRRGQEARLRCSPMKGHSHVYWYRQLPEEGLKFMVYLQKENIIDESGMPKERFSAEFPKEGPSILRIQQVVRGDSAAYFCASSGQGQNQPQHFGDGTRLSIL.

The chain employs TRBV5-5 and TRBJ2-3; tentatively, D is TRBD2 (6 bases). Per germline, CDR1 SGHKS and CDR2 YYEKEE (reference sequence). This CDR3 has 15 residues. V shed 0 bases and J shed 4 bases, with 12 bases lying between them. The CDR3 region has the DNA TGTGCCAGCAGCTTGGCGGCTAGCGTGCCAGATACGCAGTATTTT. Protein: CASSLAASVPDTQYF.

The chain links TRBV29-1 to TRBJ2-7, with 7 bases aligning to TRBD1. The CDR3 length is 14 residues. The V gene end was trimmed by 6 bases and the J gene end by 3 bases; junction bases not matched to a gene: 11. Germline V gives CDR1 SQVTM, CDR2 ANQGSEA. CDR3 nucleotide sequence: TGCAGCGTAGGATCCGGGACAGTGTACTACGAGCAGTACTTC. Amino acids: CSVGSGTVYYEQYF.

The chain combines TRBV20-1 with TRBJ1-2, with 9 bases lining up with TRBD1. CDR3 length: 16 residues. The junction had 12 bases not matched to a gene; V was cut back by 3 bases and J by 4 bases. CDR1 DFQATT and CDR2 SNEGSKA come from the germline V gene (reference sequence). The CDR3 is CSASRWGQGEGYGYTF. CDR3 DNA: TGCAGTGCTAGTAGATGGGGACAGGGAGAGGGCTATGGCTACACCTTC.

The chain links TRBV20-1 to TRBJ1-1; D not resolved. Germline loops: CDR1 DFQATT, CDR2 SNEGSKA (reference sequence). There are 11 residues in the CDR3. V lost 4 bases and J lost 8, with 11 bases in between. The CDR3 spells CSATTIREAFF. CDR3 nucleotides: TGCAGTGCTACAACAATCCGCGAAGCTTTCTTT.

The chain links TRBV29-1 to TRBJ2-5; 8 bases are a match to TRBD2. J was trimmed by 2 bases and V by 4 bases; bases with no gene match: 0. The germline V gene encodes CDR1 SQVTM and CDR2 ANQGSEA. This CDR3 contains 12 residues. The CDR3 here is CSVASGQETQYF. In DNA, the CDR3 is TGCAGCGTTGCTAGCGGGCAAGAGACCCAGTACTTC.

About this clone: At one end, the junction sequence differs from germline, possibly due to a read error. The genes are TRBV6-5 and TRBJ1-4; possible D gene TRBD1, 5 bases. Germline-derived CDR1 and CDR2 are MNHEY and SVGAGI. The CDR3 extends over 13 amino acids. The DNA of the CDR3 is TGTGCCAGCAGGCCCGGCGGACATGAGAAACTGTTTTTT. Translated: CASRPGGHEKLFF.

This chain connects TRBV28 to TRBJ2-7; TRBD2 matches at 14 bases. The CDR3 runs to 17 residues. In germline, CDR1 is MDHEN, CDR2 SYDVKM. With V trimmed by 6 bases and J by 5 bases, 12 bases remained unmatched. The CDR3 is CASSPAGTSGSRNEQYF. Here the CDR3 DNA reads TGTGCCAGCAGCCCAGCGGGGACTAGCGGGAGCCGCAACGAGCAGTACTTC.

The chain couples TRBV19 to TRBJ2-3; 13 nucleotides agree with TRBD2. Germline CDR1 LNHDA, CDR2 SQIVND (reference sequence). The CDR3 runs 16 residues. V was clipped by 2 bases and J by 6 bases; unmatched bases: 5. The CDR3 sequence is CASSIRTSGRLDTQYF. DNA for the CDR3: TGTGCCAGTAGTATAAGGACTAGCGGGAGACTGGATACGCAGTATTTT.

The chain links TRBV10-3 to TRBJ1-5; 7 nucleotides align to TRBD1. This CDR3 spans 14 amino acids. Germline CDR1 and CDR2: ENHRY and SYGVKD. V lost 10 bases, J lost 3 bases, and 9 bases stayed unmatched. The CDR3 region is CASTGTADNQPQHF. The CDR3 bases are TGTGCCAGTACCGGGACAGCGGACAATCAGCCCCAGCATTTT.

J is TRBJ2-5 and V is TRBV28, with a possible D match to TRBD1 (5 bases). The CDR3 spans 13 residues. Germline-derived CDR1 and CDR2 are MDHEN and SYDVKM. The V end lost 7 bases, the J end lost 4 bases, and 13 bases lay between the germline ends. CDR3 nucleotide sequence: TGTGCCAGCAAGGGGCCAGGTGCAGAGACCCAGTACTTC. Its protein product is CASKGPGAETQYF. Together with reference TRBV28 and TRBJ2-5, the CDR3 gives the full variable domain: DVKVTQSSRYLVKRTGEKVFLECVQDMDHENMFWYRQDPGLGLRLIYFSYDVKMKEKGDIPEGYSVSREKKERFSLILESASTNQTSMYLCASKGPGAETQYFGPGTRLLVL.

The rearrangement joins TRBV6-5 to TRBJ2-7, with D perhaps TRBD2 (6 bases). The germline V gene has CDR1 MNHEY and CDR2 SVGAGI. The CDR3 is made up of 15 amino acids. The V gene lost 6 bases and the J gene lost 2 bases, with 17 bases spanning the gap. CDR3 in DNA: TGTGCCAGCAGCTCGTCGGGACTGGGAACCTACGAGCAGTACTTC. Translating it yields CASSSSGLGTYEQYF.

The gene calls are TRBV29-1 and TRBJ2-7, with 10 bases lining up with TRBD1. Trimming took 6 bases from V and 3 from J; bases not matched to a gene: 5. Germline V lookup: CDR1 SQVTM, CDR2 ANQGSEA. The CDR3 contains 13 residues. The CDR3 region is CSVRQGAGYEQYF. The DNA of the CDR3 is TGCAGCGTGAGACAGGGGGCCGGCTACGAGCAGTACTTC.

This clone was counted only a few times. The chain uses TRBV12-5 and TRBJ1-1; D is unresolved. V lost 6 bases and J lost 0, with 8 bases in between. The CDR3 is made up of 13 amino acids. Germline assignment: CDR1 LGHNT and CDR2 FRNRAP. The DNA of the CDR3 is TGTGCTAGTGGCCCTATCATGAACACTGAAGCTTTCTTT. Translated: CASGPIMNTEAFF.

The chain recombines TRBV7-6 with TRBJ2-1; weak D call: TRBD2 (6 bases). Trimming took 2 bases from V and 2 from J, leaving 13 bases between them. There are 16 residues in the CDR3. CDR1 is SGHVS and CDR2 is FNYEAQ in the germline V gene. The CDR3 DNA reads TGTGCCAGCAGCTTATACGGCGGGGAAACCTACAATGAGCAGTTCTTC. Its protein is CASSLYGGETYNEQFF.

This clone was picked up one time. This chain uses TRBV2 with TRBJ2-1, with D possibly TRBD2 on 6 matching bases. There are 13 residues in the CDR3. Trimming shortened V by 11 bases and J by 2 bases, and 13 bases separated the two germline ends. Germline assignment: CDR1 SNHLY and CDR2 FYNNEI. The CDR3 sequence: CAWTTAAYNEQFF. The CDR3 bases are TGTGCCTGGACTACGGCTGCCTACAATGAGCAGTTCTTC.

The chain joins TRBV18 to TRBJ2-3, with D unresolved. Germline-derived CDR1 and CDR2 are KGHSH and LQKENI. CDR3 length: 16 residues. V was clipped by 6 bases and J by 0 bases, with 16 bases between them. The CDR3 loop reads CASSHQSVQSTDTQYF. The DNA of the CDR3 is TGTGCCAGCTCCCACCAAAGTGTACAGAGCACAGATACGCAGTATTTT.

This clone has a count of ten or more. The genes are TRBV11-3 and TRBJ2-1; 8 bases are shared with TRBD2. Germline V gene data show CDR1 as SGHNT and CDR2 as YENEEA. J gave up 14 bases and V 3 bases, and 12 bases lay outside the gene matches. The CDR3 runs 14 residues. The CDR3 reads CASSFEGPTSVKFF. In nucleotides, the CDR3 is TGTGCCAGCAGCTTCGAGGGCCCGACTAGCGTCAAGTTCTTC.

Details on this clone: The identical CDR3 is also encoded by other nucleotide sequences in the sample. The chain links TRBV29-1 to TRBJ2-1, with unresolved D. CDR3 length equals 11 residues. V shed 3 bases and J shed 4 bases, with 4 bases lying between them. Germline CDR1 is SQVTM and CDR2 is ANQGSEA. CDR3 nucleotide sequence: TGCAGCGTTGACAGGTACAATGAGCAGTTCTTC. Residues: CSVDRYNEQFF.